This record covers a single T cell receptor (beta chain). The sample is drawn from a study of blood T cell repertoires in COVID-19. Measured with immunoSEQ multiplex PCR; TCRdb has only the in-frame clones, and not every one. The sample includes about 59,000 clones, roughly 87% of them seen just once. Germline CDR1 and CDR2: SNHLY and FYNNEI. J was trimmed by 8 bases and V by 6 bases; bases with no gene match: 9. CDR3 length equals 14 residues. The sample taken for sequencing was peripheral blood. This TCR was recovered from a man at least 80 years old in a cohort sampled during active COVID-19. This chain uses TRBV2 with TRBJ2-1; 8 bases match TRBD2. In DNA form, the CDR3 reads TGTGCCAGCAGCGGGGGGGCCGTGTTGTATGAGCAGTTCTTC. Its translation: CASSGGAVLYEQFF.